Listed here are 15 T cell receptor beta chains from one sample, sequenced in a study of shared clonotypes between healthy human individuals. Profiling relied on immunoSEQ multiplex PCR, and the TCRdb table lists in-frame clones only, not all of them. The data contain about 460,000 clones, 60% to 80% of them seen just once; the ten biggest clones take up about 12%. Sequencing was carried out using PBMCs. The receptor source for this set is a woman aged 40 to 49 in good health. Some clones in this sample may be carry-over from other donors' samples.

Worth noting for this clone: The junction and the germline gene differ at one end; a read error may be behind it. Other DNA sequences in the same sample also yield this CDR3. The chain is built from TRBV6-5 and TRBJ2-7; 7 bases match TRBD2. The CDR3 contains 15 residues. The germline V gene encodes CDR1 MNHEY and CDR2 SVGAGI. CDR3 in DNA: TGTGCCAGCAGTTATTCGCCCAGCGGGAACTACGAGCAGTATTTC. Translating it yields CASSYSPSGNYEQYF.

The V gene is TRBV10-1, the J gene TRBJ2-5, with D perhaps TRBD1 (6 bases). This CDR3 is built from 14 residues. Germline CDR1 is WNHNN and CDR2 is SYGVQD (reference sequence). The V end was cut by 7 bases, the J end by 4 bases, with 16 bases between. The CDR3 DNA follows: TGCGCCAGCACCCGGAGTCAGGGGAGAGAGACCCAGTACTTC. Encoded protein: CASTRSQGRETQYF.

The J gene is TRBJ2-7, the V gene TRBV28; D possibly corresponds to TRBD1 (5 bases). CDR3 length equals 15 residues. Germline CDR1 is MDHEN and CDR2 is SYDVKM. Trimming left V 2 bases short and J 6 bases short, with 17 bases between. Here the CDR3 reads CASSLMVGRAGEQYF. The CDR3, as DNA: TGTGCCAGCAGTTTAATGGTTGGCAGGGCCGGCGAGCAGTACTTC.

The J gene is TRBJ2-5, the V gene TRBV11-3; D ambiguous. The CDR3 totals 13 residues. Trimming took off 5 bases at V and 5 bases at J, with 12 bases between the two ends. CDR1 SGHNT and CDR2 YENEEA come from the germline V gene. The CDR3 spells CASSPGVSETQYF. For the CDR3, the DNA is TGTGCCAGCAGCCCAGGAGTATCCGAGACCCAGTACTTC.

The chain employs TRBV5-1 and TRBJ2-2; 7 bases match TRBD2. V dropped 9 bases and J dropped 0; count of bases not matched to a gene: 5. CDR3 size: 14 residues. The germline V gene has CDR1 SGHRS and CDR2 YFSETQ. CDR3 sequence: CATQGGANTGELFF. CDR3 nucleotides: TGCGCCACTCAGGGAGGGGCGAACACCGGGGAGCTGTTTTTT.

To note about this clone: One base away lies a much larger clone, so this may be a sequencing read error. The same CDR3 arises from other DNA sequences in this sample as well. The genes are TRBV5-6 and TRBJ2-2, with 8 bases aligning to TRBD2. V was clipped by 4 bases and J by 4 bases; unmatched bases: 18. Germline assignment: CDR1 SGHDT and CDR2 YYEEEE. The CDR3 loop spans 19 amino acids. Written as DNA, the CDR3 is TGTGCCAGCAGCGGAGGACTAGCAGGAGGGCTATGGGGCACCGGGGAGCTGTTTTTT. This gives the protein CASSGGLAGGLWGTGELFF.

V usage is TRBV13 and J usage is TRBJ1-3; unclear D gene. This CDR3 region has 12 residues. Germline V gene lookup returns CDR1 PRHDT and CDR2 FYEKMQ (reference sequence). V shed 4 bases and J shed 3 bases, with 4 bases lying between them. The CDR3 loop is CASSSIGNTIYF. For the CDR3, the DNA is TGTGCCAGCAGCTCCATTGGAAACACCATATATTTT.

This clone was found many times. Other nucleotide sequences in the sample specify the same CDR3. The chain combines TRBV5-1 with TRBJ2-5; possibly TRBD2 for D (5 bases). Per the germline V gene, CDR1 is SGHRS and CDR2 is YFSETQ. V shed 6 bases and J shed 2 bases, with 14 bases lying between them. This CDR3 region has 14 residues. The CDR3 nucleotides are TGCGCCAGCACCCCCCAAGGACTTCAAGAGACCCAGTACTTC. The encoded protein is CASTPQGLQETQYF.

The gene calls are TRBV9 and TRBJ2-1; D call uncertain. Germline lookup yields CDR1 SGDLS and CDR2 YYNGEE. This CDR3 region has 13 residues. V shed 1 base and J shed 4 bases, with 6 bases lying between them. CDR3 loop: CASSVSDYNEQFF. The CDR3 bases are TGTGCCAGCAGCGTATCCGATTACAATGAGCAGTTCTTC.

The V call is TRBV4-2, the J call TRBJ2-5, with 11 bases identical to TRBD2. From germline, CDR1 is LGHNA and CDR2 YNFKEQ. The V gene end was trimmed by 1 base and the J gene end by 3 bases; junction bases not matched to a gene: 7. The CDR3 is 17 amino acids. This CDR3 reads CASSQGARGLAEETQYF. In DNA, the CDR3 is TGTGCCAGCAGCCAAGGAGCCCGGGGACTAGCGGAAGAGACCCAGTACTTC.

In this sample, this clone turned up many times. The V gene is TRBV6-6, the J gene TRBJ2-3, with D possibly TRBD2 on 6 matching bases. Germline V gives CDR1 MNHNY, CDR2 SVGAGI (reference sequence). V was trimmed by 6 bases and J by 0 bases, leaving 13 bases between them. The CDR3 loop spans 15 amino acids. CDR3 sequence: CASRDAAGSTDTQYF. The CDR3 nucleotides read TGTGCCAGCAGAGATGCAGCGGGTAGCACAGATACGCAGTATTTT.

The chain employs TRBV5-1 and TRBJ2-7; 8 bases are shared with TRBD1. J lost 7 bases, V lost 4 bases, and 13 bases had no gene match. The CDR3 spans 15 residues. CDR1 is SGHRS and CDR2 is YFSETQ in the germline V gene. CDR3 amino acids: CASSRVLGQDVEQYF. As DNA, the CDR3 is TGCGCCAGCAGCCGTGTACTGGGACAGGATGTGGAGCAGTACTTC.

This clone was recorded once. V gene TRBV29-1 combines with J gene TRBJ2-1; 9 nucleotides match TRBD2. V trimming: 2 bases; J trimming: 4 bases; junction bases outside the gene matches: 6. In germline, CDR1 is SQVTM, CDR2 ANQGSEA. The CDR3 has 15 amino acids. The CDR3 spells CSVEPSGVSYNEQFF. The CDR3, as DNA: TGCAGCGTTGAACCTAGCGGGGTTTCGTACAATGAGCAGTTCTTC.

In its sample, this clone was seen many times. The chain employs TRBV13 and TRBJ2-5; 8 bases are shared with TRBD2. There are 18 residues in the CDR3. With 1 base clipped from V and 5 bases from J, the junction kept 15 bases outside the gene matches. CDR1 and CDR2 (germline): PRHDT, FYEKMQ (reference sequence). The CDR3 DNA is TGTGCCAGCAGCTTAGAAGGGCCGGGACTAGGTTTTCGGGAGACCCAGTACTTC. It translates to CASSLEGPGLGFRETQYF.

Remarks on this clone: It is likely a read error: a sequence one base away is far more abundant. The J gene is TRBJ1-4, the V gene TRBV5-6; D gene unclear. This CDR3 has 14 residues. Germline V gene sequence: CDR1 SGHDT, CDR2 YYEEEE. The CDR3 loop reads CASSPSRPIEKPFF. The CDR3 region has the DNA TGTGCCAGCAGCCCTAGCCGCCCGATCGAAAAACCGTTTTTT.